The T cell receptor beta chain under discussion was sequenced for a study of T cell responses to AZD1222 COVID-19 vaccine. The table came from immunoSEQ multiplex PCR; TCRdb's copy has only in-frame clones and leaves some out. The data show over 100,000 clones, approximately 90% seen once. Germline V CDR1 and CDR2: MDHEN, SYDVKM. The CDR3 sequence is 15 residues long. Trimming removed 4 bases at V and 0 bases at J, with 12 bases between. This receptor was identified in an adult in good health. The material sequenced was peripheral blood, taken on day 0 of AZD1222 vaccination. V gene TRBV28 combines with J gene TRBJ1-1, with D perhaps matching TRBD1 (6 bases). The CDR3 here is CASSSDRYVNTEAFF. For the CDR3, the DNA is TGTGCCAGCAGTTCAGACAGGTATGTGAACACTGAAGCTTTCTTT. Complete variable domain (other parts from reference TRBV28 and TRBJ1-1): DVKVTQSSRYLVKRTGEKVFLECVQDMDHENMFWYRQDPGLGLRLIYFSYDVKMKEKGDIPEGYSVSREKKERFSLILESASTNQTSMYLCASSSDRYVNTEAFFGQGTRLTVV.